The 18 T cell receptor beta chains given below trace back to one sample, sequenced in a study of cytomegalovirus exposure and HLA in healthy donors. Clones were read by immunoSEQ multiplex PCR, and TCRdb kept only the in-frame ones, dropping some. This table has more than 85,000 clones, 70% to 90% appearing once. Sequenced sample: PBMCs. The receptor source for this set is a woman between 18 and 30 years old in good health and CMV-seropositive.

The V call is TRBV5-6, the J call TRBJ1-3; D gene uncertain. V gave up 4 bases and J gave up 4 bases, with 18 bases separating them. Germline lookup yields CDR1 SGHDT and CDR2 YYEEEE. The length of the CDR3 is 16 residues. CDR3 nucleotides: TGTGCCAGCAGCAGTCTACAGCCGTCTTTGGGAAACACCATATATTTT. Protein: CASSSLQPSLGNTIYF.

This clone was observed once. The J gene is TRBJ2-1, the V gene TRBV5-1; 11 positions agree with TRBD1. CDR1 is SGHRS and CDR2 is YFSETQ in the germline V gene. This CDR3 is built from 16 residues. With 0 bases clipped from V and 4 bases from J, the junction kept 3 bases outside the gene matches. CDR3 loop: CASSLGTGGAYNEQFF. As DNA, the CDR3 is TGCGCCAGCAGCTTGGGGACAGGGGGCGCGTACAATGAGCAGTTCTTC.

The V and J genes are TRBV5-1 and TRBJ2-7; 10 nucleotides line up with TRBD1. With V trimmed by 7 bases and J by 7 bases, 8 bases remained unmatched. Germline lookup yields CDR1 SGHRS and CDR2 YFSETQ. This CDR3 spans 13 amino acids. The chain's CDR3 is CASRRDRGEEQYF. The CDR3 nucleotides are TGCGCCAGCCGCCGGGACAGGGGTGAAGAGCAGTACTTC. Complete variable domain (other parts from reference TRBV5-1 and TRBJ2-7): KAGVTQTPRYLIKTRGQQVTLSCSPISGHRSVSWYQQTPGQGLQFLFEYFSETQRNKGNFPGRFSGRQFSNSRSEMNVSTLELGDSALYLCASRRDRGEEQYFGPGTRLTVT.

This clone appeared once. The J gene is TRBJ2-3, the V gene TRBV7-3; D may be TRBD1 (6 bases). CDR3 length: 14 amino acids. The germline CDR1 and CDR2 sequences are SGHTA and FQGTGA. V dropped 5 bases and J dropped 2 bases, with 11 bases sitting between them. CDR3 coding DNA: TGTGCCAGCAGCCCCTCAGGGGTCACAGATACGCAGTATTTT. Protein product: CASSPSGVTDTQYF. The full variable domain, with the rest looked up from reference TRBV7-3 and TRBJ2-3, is GAGVSQTPSNKVTEKGKYVELRCDPISGHTALYWYRQSLGQGPEFLIYFQGTGAADDSGLPNDRFFAVRPEGSVSTLKIQRTERGDSAVYLCASSPSGVTDTQYFGPGTRLTVL.

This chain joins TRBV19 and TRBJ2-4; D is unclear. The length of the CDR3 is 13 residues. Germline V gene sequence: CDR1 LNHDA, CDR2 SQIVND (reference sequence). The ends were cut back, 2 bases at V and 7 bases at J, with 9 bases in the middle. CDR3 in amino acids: CASSIPSSNIQYF. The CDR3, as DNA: TGTGCCAGTAGTATACCGAGTTCCAACATTCAGTACTTC.

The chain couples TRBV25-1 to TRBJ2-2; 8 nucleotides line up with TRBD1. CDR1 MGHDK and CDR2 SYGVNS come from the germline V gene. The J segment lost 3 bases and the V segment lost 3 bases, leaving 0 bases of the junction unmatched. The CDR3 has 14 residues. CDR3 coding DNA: TGTGCCAGCAGTGAGGGACAGGACACCGGGGAGCTGTTTTTT. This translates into CASSEGQDTGELFF.

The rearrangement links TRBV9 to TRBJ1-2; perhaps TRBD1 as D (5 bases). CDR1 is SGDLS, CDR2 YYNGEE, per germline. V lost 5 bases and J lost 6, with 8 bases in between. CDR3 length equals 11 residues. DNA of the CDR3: TGTGCCAGCAGGAAGACAGATGGCTACACCTTC. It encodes CASRKTDGYTF.

This chain's CDR3 is CASSQAGGPDEQYF. CDR3 nucleotides: TGTGCCAGTAGTCAAGCGGGAGGGCCTGACGAGCAGTACTTC. The genes are TRBV19 and TRBJ2-7; 10 positions agree with TRBD2. V was clipped by 5 bases and J by 5 bases; unmatched bases: 6. The germline V gene has CDR1 LNHDA and CDR2 SQIVND (reference sequence). This CDR3 is 14 amino acids long.

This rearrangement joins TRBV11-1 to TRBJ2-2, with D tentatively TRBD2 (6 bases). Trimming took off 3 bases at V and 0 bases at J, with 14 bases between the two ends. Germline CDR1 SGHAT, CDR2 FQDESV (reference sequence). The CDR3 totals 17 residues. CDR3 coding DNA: TGTGCCAGCAGCTTCGAAGCGGGCAACGCGAACACCGGGGAGCTGTTTTTT. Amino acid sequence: CASSFEAGNANTGELFF.

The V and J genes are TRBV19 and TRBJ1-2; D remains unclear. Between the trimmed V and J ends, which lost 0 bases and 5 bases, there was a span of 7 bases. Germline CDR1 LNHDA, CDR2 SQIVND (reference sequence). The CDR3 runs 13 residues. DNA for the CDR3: TGTGCCAGTAGTATAGATCGCAGATATGGCTACACCTTC. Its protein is CASSIDRRYGYTF.

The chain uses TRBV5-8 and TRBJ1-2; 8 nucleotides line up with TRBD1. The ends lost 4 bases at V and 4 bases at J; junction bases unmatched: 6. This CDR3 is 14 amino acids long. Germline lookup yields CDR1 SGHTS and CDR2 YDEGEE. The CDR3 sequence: CASSTRTGTYGYTF. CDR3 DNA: TGTGCCAGCAGCACTCGGACAGGGACCTATGGCTACACCTTC.

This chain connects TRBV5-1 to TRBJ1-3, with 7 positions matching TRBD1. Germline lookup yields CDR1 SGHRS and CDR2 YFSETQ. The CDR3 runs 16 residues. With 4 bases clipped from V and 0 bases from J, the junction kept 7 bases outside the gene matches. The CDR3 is CASSRGQLNSGNTIYF. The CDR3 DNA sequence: TGCGCCAGCAGCAGGGGACAGTTAAACTCTGGAAACACCATATATTTT. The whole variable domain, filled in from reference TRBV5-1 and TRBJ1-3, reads KAGVTQTPRYLIKTRGQQVTLSCSPISGHRSVSWYQQTPGQGLQFLFEYFSETQRNKGNFPGRFSGRQFSNSRSEMNVSTLELGDSALYLCASSRGQLNSGNTIYFGEGSWLTVV.

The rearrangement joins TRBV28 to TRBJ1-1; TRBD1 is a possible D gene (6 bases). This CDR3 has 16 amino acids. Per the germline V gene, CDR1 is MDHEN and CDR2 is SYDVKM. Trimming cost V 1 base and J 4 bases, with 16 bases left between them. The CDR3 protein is CASSLLGGRLATEAFF. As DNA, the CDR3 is TGTGCCAGCAGTTTATTAGGGGGAAGGTTGGCCACTGAAGCTTTCTTT.

The CDR3, as DNA: TGTGCCAGTAGTCCTCGGACAGTCCATTCGGCTTTCTTT. Protein sequence: CASSPRTVHSAFF. The chain joins TRBV19 to TRBJ1-1; tentatively, D is TRBD1 (6 bases). Germline CDR1 and CDR2: LNHDA and SQIVND (reference sequence). The CDR3 totals 13 residues. V was pared by 5 bases and J by 11 bases, with 18 bases between.

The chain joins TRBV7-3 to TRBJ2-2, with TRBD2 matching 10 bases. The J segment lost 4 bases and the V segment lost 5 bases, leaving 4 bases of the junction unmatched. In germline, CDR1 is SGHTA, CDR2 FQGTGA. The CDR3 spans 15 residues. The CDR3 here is CASSTSGIGTGELFF. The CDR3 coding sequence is TGTGCCAGCAGCACTAGCGGGATTGGCACCGGGGAGCTGTTTTTT. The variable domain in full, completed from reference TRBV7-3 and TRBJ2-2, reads GAGVSQTPSNKVTEKGKYVELRCDPISGHTALYWYRQSLGQGPEFLIYFQGTGAADDSGLPNDRFFAVRPEGSVSTLKIQRTERGDSAVYLCASSTSGIGTGELFFGEGSRLTVL.

The CDR3 loop is CASSLFGGGPGDEQFF. The CDR3 DNA follows: TGTGCCAGCAGTTTATTTGGCGGGGGGCCGGGAGATGAGCAGTTCTTC. The genes are TRBV27 and TRBJ2-1; TRBD2 aligns across 8 bases. CDR3 length: 16 residues. Germline V CDR1 and CDR2: MNHEY, SMNVEV (reference sequence). Germline trimming cut 1 base from V and 8 bases from J; bases unmatched to any gene: 10.

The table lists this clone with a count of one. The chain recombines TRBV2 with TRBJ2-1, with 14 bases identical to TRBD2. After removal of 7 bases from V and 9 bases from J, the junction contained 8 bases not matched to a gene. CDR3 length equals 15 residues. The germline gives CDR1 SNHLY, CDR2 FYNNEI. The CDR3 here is CASIRLAGGPGEQFF. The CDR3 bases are TGTGCCAGCATTAGACTAGCGGGGGGGCCTGGTGAGCAGTTCTTC.

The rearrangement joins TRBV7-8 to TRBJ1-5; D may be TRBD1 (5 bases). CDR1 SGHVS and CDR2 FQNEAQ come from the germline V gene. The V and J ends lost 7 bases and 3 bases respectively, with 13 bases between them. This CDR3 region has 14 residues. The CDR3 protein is CASNPGGFNQPQHF. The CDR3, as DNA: TGTGCCAGCAACCCCGGGGGGTTCAATCAGCCCCAGCATTTT. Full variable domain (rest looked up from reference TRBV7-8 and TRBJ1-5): GAGVSQSPRYKVAKRGQDVALRCDPISGHVSLFWYQQALGQGPEFLTYFQNEAQLDKSGLPSDRFFAERPEGSVSTLKIQRTQQEDSAVYLCASNPGGFNQPQHFGDGTRLSIL.